The TCR beta chain described here comes from a study of radiotherapy plus CTLA-4 blockade in lung cancer (dated by TCRdb to 2017 to 2018). Background on the whole study: Objective responses occurred in 18% of enrolled patients, and 31% achieved disease control. Overall study results and their limits: Early dynamic changes in blood T cell clones, together with increased serum interferon-beta after radiation, were reported as the strongest predictors of response. TCR clones derived from tumors expanded in peripheral blood after treatment with radiotherapy and ipilimumab.

In the case of this clone: The clone's antigen remains unknown. Compared with germline, one end of the junction differs, possibly owing to a read error.

Library prep was done by the immunoSEQ multiplex PCR assay. TCRdb mirrors the immuneACCESS table, restricted to in-frame sequences. Some clones are absent from its copies; in checked studies, under half trace to an unresolved V gene, and the reason for the others is unknown. For this sample there are tens of thousands of clones; more than 75% appear just once. The ten most abundant clones make up around 1% of the sample. The study evaluated CTLA-4 blockade (ipilimumab) given together with focal radiation therapy in patients who had chemo-refractory metastatic non-small-cell lung cancer. This specimen was peripheral blood, taken from a patient treated with radiotherapy plus ipilimumab. The clonotype originates from a human donor with non-small cell lung cancer who had stable disease on radiotherapy plus ipilimumab.

CDR3 region: CASSLGTGGSDEQYF. The sequence in DNA is TGTGCCAGCAGCTTAGGGACAGGGGGCTCCGACGAGCAGTACTTC. The chain was built from TRBV7-2 and TRBJ2-7, with 11 bases in between that match TRBD1. The CDR3 runs 15 amino acids, cysteine and phenylalanine included. Left in the record is the CDR3 DNA by itself, 45 bases read in frame from the first base. From the germline V gene, CDR1 is SGHTA and CDR2 is FQGNSA.